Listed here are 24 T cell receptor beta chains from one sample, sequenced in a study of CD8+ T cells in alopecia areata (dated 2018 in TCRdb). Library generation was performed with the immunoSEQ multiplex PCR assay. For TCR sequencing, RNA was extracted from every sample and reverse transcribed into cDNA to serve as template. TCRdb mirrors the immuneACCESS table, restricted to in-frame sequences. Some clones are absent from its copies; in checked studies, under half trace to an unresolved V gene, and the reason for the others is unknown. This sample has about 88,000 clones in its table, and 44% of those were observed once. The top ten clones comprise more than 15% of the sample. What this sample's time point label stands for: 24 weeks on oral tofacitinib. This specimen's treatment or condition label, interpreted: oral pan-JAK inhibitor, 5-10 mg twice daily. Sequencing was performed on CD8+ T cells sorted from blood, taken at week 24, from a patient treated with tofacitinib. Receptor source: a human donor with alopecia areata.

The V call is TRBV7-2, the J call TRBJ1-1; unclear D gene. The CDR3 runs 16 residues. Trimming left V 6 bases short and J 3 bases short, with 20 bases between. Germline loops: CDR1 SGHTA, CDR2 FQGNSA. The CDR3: CASRERVWGEDTEAFF. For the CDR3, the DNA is TGTGCCAGCAGAGAAAGGGTGTGGGGTGAGGACACTGAAGCTTTCTTT.

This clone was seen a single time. CDR3 region: CATSRTSGGDEQFF. CDR3 coding DNA: TGTGCCACCAGCAGGACTAGCGGAGGGGATGAGCAGTTCTTC. The chain has TRBV15 and TRBJ2-1, with 9 bases matching TRBD2. Germline V gene data show CDR1 as LNHNV and CDR2 as YYDKDF (reference sequence). The CDR3 has 14 residues. V lost 3 bases and J lost 8; bases outside the gene matches: 5.

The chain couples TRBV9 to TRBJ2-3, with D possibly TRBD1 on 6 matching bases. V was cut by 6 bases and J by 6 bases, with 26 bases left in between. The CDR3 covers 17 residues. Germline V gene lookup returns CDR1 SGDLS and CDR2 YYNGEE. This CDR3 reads CASTGTETGLVWDTQYF. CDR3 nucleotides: TGTGCCAGCACCGGGACGGAGACAGGTTTGGTATGGGATACGCAGTATTTT.

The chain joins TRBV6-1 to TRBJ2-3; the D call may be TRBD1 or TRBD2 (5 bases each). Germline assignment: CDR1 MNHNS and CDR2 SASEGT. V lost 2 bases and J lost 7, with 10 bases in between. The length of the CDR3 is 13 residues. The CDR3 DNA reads TGTGCCAGCAGTGAAAGCTGGGGACATACGCAGTATTTT. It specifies CASSESWGHTQYF.

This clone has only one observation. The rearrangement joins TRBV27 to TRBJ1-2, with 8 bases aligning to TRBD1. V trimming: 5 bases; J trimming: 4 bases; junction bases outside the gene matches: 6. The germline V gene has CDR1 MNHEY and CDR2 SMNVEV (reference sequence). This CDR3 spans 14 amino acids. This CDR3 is CASSHRGETYGYTF. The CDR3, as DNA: TGTGCCAGCAGTCACAGGGGGGAAACCTATGGCTACACCTTC.

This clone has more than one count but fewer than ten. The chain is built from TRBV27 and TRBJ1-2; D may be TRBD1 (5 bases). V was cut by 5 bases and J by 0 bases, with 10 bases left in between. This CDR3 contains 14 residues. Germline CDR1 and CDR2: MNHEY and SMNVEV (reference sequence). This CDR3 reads CASSPDTPNYGYTF. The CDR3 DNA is TGTGCCAGCAGTCCGGACACTCCTAACTATGGCTACACCTTC.

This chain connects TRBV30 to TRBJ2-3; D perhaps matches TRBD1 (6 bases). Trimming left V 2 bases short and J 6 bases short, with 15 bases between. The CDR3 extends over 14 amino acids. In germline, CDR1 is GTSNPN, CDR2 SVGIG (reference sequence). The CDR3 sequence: CAWSTTGNMDTQYF. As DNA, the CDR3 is TGTGCCTGGAGTACAACAGGGAATATGGATACGCAGTATTTT. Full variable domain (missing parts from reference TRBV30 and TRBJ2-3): SQTIHQWPATLVQPVGSPLSLECTVEGTSNPNLYWYRQAAGRGLQLLFYSVGIGQISSEVPQNLSASRPQDRQFILSSKKLLLSDSGFYLCAWSTTGNMDTQYFGPGTRLTVL.

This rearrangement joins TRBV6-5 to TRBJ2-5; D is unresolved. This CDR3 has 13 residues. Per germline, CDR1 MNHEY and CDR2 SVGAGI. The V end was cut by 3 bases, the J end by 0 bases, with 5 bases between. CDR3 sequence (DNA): TGTGCCAGCAGTTATCAAAACCAAGAGACCCAGTACTTC. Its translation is CASSYQNQETQYF.

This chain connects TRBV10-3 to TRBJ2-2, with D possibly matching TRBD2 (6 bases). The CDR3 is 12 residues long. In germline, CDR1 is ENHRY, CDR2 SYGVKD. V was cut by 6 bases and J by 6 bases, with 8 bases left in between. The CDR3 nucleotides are TGTGCCATCAGGCTAGCGTCCGGGGAGCTGTTTTTT. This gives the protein CAIRLASGELFF.

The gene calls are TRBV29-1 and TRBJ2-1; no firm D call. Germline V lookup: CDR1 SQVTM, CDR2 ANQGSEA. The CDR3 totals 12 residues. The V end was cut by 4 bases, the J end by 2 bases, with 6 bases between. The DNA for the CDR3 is TGCAGCGTTGTTCTAGCCTACAATGAGCAGTTCTTC. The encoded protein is CSVVLAYNEQFF.

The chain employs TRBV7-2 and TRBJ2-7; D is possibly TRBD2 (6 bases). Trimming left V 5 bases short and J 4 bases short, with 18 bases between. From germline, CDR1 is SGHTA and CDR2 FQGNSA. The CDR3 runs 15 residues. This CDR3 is CASSPSPGLTYEQYF. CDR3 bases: TGTGCCAGCAGCCCCTCACCGGGACTGACATACGAGCAGTACTTC.

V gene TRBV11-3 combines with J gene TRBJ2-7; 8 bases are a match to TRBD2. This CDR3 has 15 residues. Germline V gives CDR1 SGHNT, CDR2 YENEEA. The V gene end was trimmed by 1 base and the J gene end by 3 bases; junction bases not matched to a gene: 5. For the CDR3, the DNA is TGTGCCAGCAGCTTAGCCTCCGGGACTAGCTACGAGCAGTACTTC. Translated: CASSLASGTSYEQYF.

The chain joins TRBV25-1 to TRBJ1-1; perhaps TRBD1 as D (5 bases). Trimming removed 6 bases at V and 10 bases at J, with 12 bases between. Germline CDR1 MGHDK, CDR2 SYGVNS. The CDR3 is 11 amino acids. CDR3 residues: CASSPGGGAFF. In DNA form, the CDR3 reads TGTGCCAGCAGCCCCGGGGGGGGAGCTTTCTTT.

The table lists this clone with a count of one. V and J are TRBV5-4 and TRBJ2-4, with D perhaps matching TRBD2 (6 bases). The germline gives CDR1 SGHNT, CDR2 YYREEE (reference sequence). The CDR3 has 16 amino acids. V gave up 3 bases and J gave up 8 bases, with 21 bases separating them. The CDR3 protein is CASSYSLGTRGDIQYF. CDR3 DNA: TGTGCCAGCAGCTATTCTTTGGGGACGCGGGGTGACATTCAGTACTTC.

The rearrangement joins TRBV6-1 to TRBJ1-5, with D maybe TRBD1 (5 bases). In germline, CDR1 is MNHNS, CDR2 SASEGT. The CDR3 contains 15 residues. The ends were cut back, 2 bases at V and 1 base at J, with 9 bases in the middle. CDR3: CASSEFWGSNQPQHF. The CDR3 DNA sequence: TGTGCCAGCAGTGAATTTTGGGGGAGCAATCAGCCCCAGCATTTT.

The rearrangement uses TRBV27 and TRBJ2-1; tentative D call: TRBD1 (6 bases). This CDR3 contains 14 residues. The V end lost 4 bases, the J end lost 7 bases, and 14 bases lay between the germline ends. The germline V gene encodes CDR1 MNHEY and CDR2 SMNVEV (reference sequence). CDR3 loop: CASSSLRGLNEQFF. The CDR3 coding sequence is TGTGCCAGCAGTTCTCTGAGGGGGTTGAATGAGCAGTTCTTC.

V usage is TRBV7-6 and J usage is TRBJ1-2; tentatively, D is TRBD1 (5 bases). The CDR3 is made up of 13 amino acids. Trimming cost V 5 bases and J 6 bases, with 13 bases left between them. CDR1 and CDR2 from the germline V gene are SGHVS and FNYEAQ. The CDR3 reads CASSTRGAHGYTF. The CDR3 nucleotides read TGTGCCAGCAGCACTCGCGGGGCACATGGCTACACCTTC.

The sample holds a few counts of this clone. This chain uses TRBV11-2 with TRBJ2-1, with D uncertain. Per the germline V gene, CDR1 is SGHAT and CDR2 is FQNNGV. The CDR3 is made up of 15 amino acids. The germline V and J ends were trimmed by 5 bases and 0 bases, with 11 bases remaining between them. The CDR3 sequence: CASSTRESSYNEQFF. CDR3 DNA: TGTGCCAGCAGCACTCGCGAAAGCTCCTACAATGAGCAGTTCTTC.

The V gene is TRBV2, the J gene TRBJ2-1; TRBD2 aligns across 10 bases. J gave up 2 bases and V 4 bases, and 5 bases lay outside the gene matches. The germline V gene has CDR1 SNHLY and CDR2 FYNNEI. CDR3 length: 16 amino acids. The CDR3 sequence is CASSGPSGRPYNEQFF. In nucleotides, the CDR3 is TGTGCCAGCAGTGGGCCTAGCGGGAGACCCTACAATGAGCAGTTCTTC. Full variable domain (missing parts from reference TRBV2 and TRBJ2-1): EPEVTQTPSHQVTQMGQEVILRCVPISNHLYFYWYRQILGQKVEFLVSFYNNEISEKSEIFDDQFSVERPDGSNFTLKIRSTKLEDSAMYFCASSGPSGRPYNEQFFGPGTRLTVL.

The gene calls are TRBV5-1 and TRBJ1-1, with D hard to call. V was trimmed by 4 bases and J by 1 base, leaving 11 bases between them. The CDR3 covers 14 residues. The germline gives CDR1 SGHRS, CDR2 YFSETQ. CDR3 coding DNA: TGCGCCAGCAGCCTCTACAGTCGGAACACTGAAGCTTTCTTT. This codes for CASSLYSRNTEAFF.

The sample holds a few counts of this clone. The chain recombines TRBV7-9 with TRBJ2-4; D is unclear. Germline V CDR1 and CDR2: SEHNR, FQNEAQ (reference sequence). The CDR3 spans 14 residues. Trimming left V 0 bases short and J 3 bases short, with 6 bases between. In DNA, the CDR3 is TGTGCCAGCAGCTTAGCTGATGGCAAAAACATTCAGTACTTC. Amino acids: CASSLADGKNIQYF. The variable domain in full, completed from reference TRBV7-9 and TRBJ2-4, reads DTGVSQNPRHKITKRGQNVTFRCDPISEHNRLYWYRQTLGQGPEFLTYFQNEAQLEKSRLLSDRFSAERPKGSFSTLEIQRTEQGDSAMYLCASSLADGKNIQYFGAGTRLSVL.

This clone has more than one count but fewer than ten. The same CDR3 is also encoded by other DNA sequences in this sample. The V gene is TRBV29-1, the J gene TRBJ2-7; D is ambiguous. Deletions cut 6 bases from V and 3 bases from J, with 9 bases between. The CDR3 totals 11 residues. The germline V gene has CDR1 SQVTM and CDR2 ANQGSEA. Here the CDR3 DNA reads TGCAGCGTGGGTGGGGACTACGAGCAGTACTTC. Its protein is CSVGGDYEQYF.

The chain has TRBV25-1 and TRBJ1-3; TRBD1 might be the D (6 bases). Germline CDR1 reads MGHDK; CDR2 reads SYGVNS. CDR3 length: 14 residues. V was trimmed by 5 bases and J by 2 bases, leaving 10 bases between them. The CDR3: CASSWAGAGNTIYF. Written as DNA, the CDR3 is TGTGCCAGCAGTTGGGCAGGGGCTGGAAACACCATATATTTT. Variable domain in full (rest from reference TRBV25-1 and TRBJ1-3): EADIYQTPRYLVIGTGKKITLECSQTMGHDKMYWYQQDPGMELHLIHYSYGVNSTEKGDLSSESTVSRIRTEHFPLTLESARPSHTSQYLCASSWAGAGNTIYFGEGSWLTVV.

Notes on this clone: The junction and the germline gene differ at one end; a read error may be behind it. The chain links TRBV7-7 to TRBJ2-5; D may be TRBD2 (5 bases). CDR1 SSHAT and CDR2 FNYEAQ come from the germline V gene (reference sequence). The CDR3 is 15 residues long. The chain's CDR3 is CASSFSAGIEETQYF. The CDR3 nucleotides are TGTGCTAGCAGCTTCAGCGCCGGGATAGAAGAGACCCAGTACTTC. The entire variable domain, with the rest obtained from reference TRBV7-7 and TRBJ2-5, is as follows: GAGVSQSPRYKVTKRGQDVTLRCDPISSHATLYWYQQALGQGPEFLTYFNYEAQPDKSGLPSDRFSAERPEGSISTLTIQRTEQRDSAMYRCASSFSAGIEETQYFGPGTRLLVL.